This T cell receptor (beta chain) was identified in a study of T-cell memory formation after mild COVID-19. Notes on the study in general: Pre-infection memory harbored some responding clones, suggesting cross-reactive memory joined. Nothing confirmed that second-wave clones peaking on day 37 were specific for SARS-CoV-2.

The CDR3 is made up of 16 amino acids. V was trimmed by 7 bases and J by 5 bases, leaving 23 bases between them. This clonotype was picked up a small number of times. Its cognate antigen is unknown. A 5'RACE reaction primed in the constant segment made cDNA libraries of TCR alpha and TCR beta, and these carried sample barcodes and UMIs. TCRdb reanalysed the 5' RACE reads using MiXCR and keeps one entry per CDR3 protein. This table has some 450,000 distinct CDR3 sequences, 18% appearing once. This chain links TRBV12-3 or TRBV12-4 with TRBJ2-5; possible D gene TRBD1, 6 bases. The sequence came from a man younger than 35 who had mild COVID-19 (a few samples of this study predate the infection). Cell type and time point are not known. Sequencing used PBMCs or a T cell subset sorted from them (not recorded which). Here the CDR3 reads CASTFNSQGSRETQYF. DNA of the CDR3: TGTGCCAGCACCTTTAATAGTCAGGGGTCGCGCGAGACCCAGTACTTC.